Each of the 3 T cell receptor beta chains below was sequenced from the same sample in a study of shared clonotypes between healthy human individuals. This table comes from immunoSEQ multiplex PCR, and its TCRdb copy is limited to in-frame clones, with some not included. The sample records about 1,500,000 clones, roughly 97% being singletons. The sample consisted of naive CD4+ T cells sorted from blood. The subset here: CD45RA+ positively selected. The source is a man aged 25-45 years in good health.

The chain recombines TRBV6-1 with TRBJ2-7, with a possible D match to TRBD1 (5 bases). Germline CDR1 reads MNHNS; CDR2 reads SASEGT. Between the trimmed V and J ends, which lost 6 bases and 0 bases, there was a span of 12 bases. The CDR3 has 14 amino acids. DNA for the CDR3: TGTGCCAGCAGCTCAGGGTGGAGCTCCTACGAGCAGTACTTC. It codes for CASSSGWSSYEQYF.

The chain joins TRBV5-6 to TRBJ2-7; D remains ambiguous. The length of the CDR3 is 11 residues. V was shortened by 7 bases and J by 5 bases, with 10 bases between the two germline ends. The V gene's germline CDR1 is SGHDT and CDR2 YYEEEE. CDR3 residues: CASQLTHEQYF. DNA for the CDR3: TGTGCCAGCCAGCTTACCCACGAGCAGTACTTC.

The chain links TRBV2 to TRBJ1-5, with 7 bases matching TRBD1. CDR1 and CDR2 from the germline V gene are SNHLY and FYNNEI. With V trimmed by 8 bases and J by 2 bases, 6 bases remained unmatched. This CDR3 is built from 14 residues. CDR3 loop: CASRSGGGNQPQHF. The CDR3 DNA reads TGTGCCAGCCGATCAGGGGGAGGCAATCAGCCCCAGCATTTT.